The rows below give T cell receptor beta chains drawn from one sample of a study of T cells in Graves' hyperthyroidism and ophthalmopathy. TCRdb redid the calling of the multiplex PCR reads with MiXCR, one entry per CDR3 protein. The table lists some 510,000 distinct CDR3 sequences, roughly 20% of them singletons. Material for sequencing was blood. These receptors were collected from a young man with Graves' hyperthyroidism. The CDR3 runs from the conserved cysteine through the conserved F or W. The D gene is left open where the match is weak. Expanded clones get a size class; other rows say once, few or many, or leave the size out.

d_call: .; j_call: TRBJ2-7; v_call: TRBV20-1; clone_size: many; cdr3_aa: CSAKKPGLLREQYF; cdr3_nt: TGCAGTGCTAAGAAACCGGGACTTCTGCGCGAGCAGTACTTC
d_call: .; j_call: TRBJ2-5; v_call: TRBV19; clone_size: many; cdr3_aa: CASSKGGLMQETQYF; cdr3_nt: TGTGCCAGTAGCAAGGGTGGGCTAATGCAAGAGACCCAGTACTTC
d_call: .; j_call: TRBJ2-2; v_call: TRBV4-2; clone_size: .; cdr3_aa: CASSQVSWGNTGELFF; cdr3_nt: TGTGCCAGCAGCCAAGTCTCATGGGGGAACACCGGGGAGCTGTTTTTT
d_call: TRBD2; j_call: TRBJ2-7; v_call: TRBV30; clone_size: .; cdr3_aa: CAGSSGGFYEQYF; cdr3_nt: TGTGCCGGGTCTAGCGGGGGGTTCTACGAGCAGTACTTC
d_call: .; j_call: TRBJ1-1; v_call: TRBV24-1; clone_size: many; cdr3_aa: CATSPTDSTEAFF; cdr3_nt: TGTGCCACCAGTCCTACGGACAGCACTGAAGCTTTCTTT
d_call: TRBD1; j_call: TRBJ1-5; v_call: TRBV28; clone_size: many; cdr3_aa: CASSGRTGFNQPQHF; cdr3_nt: TGTGCCAGCAGTGGACGGACAGGGTTCAATCAGCCCCAGCATTTT
d_call: .; j_call: TRBJ1-1; v_call: TRBV6-2/TRBV6-3; clone_size: .; cdr3_aa: CASSYFDGSEAFF; cdr3_nt: TGTGCCAGCAGTTATTTCGACGGCTCCGAAGCTTTCTTT
d_call: .; j_call: TRBJ1-6; v_call: TRBV15; clone_size: few; cdr3_aa: CATSRDSSGINSPLHF; cdr3_nt: TGTGCCACCAGCAGAGATTCGTCGGGGATTAATTCACCCCTCCACTTT
d_call: .; j_call: TRBJ2-2; v_call: TRBV24-1; clone_size: many; cdr3_aa: CATRGTVGILTGELFF; cdr3_nt: TGTGCCACCAGAGGAACGGTAGGAATCCTCACCGGGGAGCTGTTTTTT
d_call: .; j_call: TRBJ2-7; v_call: TRBV4-1; clone_size: few; cdr3_aa: CASSQIGGSYEQYF; cdr3_nt: TGCGCCAGCAGCCAAATAGGGGGATCCTACGAGCAGTACTTC
d_call: .; j_call: TRBJ2-4; v_call: TRBV10-2; clone_size: .; cdr3_aa: CAGGGAKNIQYF; cdr3_nt: TGCGCCGGCGGAGGGGCCAAAAACATTCAGTACTTC
d_call: TRBD1; j_call: TRBJ1-2; v_call: TRBV5-1; clone_size: many; cdr3_aa: CASSSPGQAAYGYTF; cdr3_nt: TGCGCCAGCAGCTCTCCCGGACAGGCGGCTTATGGCTACACCTTC
d_call: TRBD2; j_call: TRBJ2-7; v_call: TRBV7-8; clone_size: few; cdr3_aa: CASSKGLAGPEQYF; cdr3_nt: TGTGCCAGCAGCAAAGGACTAGCGGGGCCCGAGCAGTACTTC
d_call: TRBD1; j_call: TRBJ2-7; v_call: TRBV2; clone_size: many; cdr3_aa: CASRPGTATYEQYF; cdr3_nt: TGTGCCAGCAGGCCCGGGACAGCCACCTACGAGCAGTACTTC
d_call: TRBD1; j_call: TRBJ1-1; v_call: TRBV20-1; clone_size: many; cdr3_aa: CSAPPYRDRSFDRLNTEAFF; cdr3_nt: TGCAGTGCCCCACCCTACCGGGACAGGAGTTTTGACCGCTTGAACACTGAAGCTTTCTTT
d_call: TRBD1; j_call: TRBJ1-1; v_call: TRBV6-5; clone_size: many; cdr3_aa: CASSDREITEAFF; cdr3_nt: TGTGCCAGCTCCGACAGGGAGATCACTGAAGCTTTCTTT
d_call: TRBD1; j_call: TRBJ2-7; v_call: TRBV12-3/TRBV12-4; clone_size: many; cdr3_aa: CASSPTSRDSSYEQYF; cdr3_nt: TGTGCCAGCAGCCCCACCTCGAGGGACAGTTCCTACGAGCAGTACTTC
d_call: .; j_call: TRBJ2-2; v_call: TRBV11-2; clone_size: many; cdr3_aa: CASSLVQDTGELFF; cdr3_nt: TGTGCCAGCAGCTTGGTACAGGACACCGGGGAGCTGTTTTTT
d_call: .; j_call: TRBJ2-7; v_call: TRBV27; clone_size: many; cdr3_aa: CASSSQDSYEQYF; cdr3_nt: TGTGCCAGCAGTTCACAGGACTCCTACGAGCAGTACTTC
d_call: .; j_call: TRBJ1-2; v_call: TRBV10-2; clone_size: .; cdr3_aa: CASTRGTLTNYGYTF; cdr3_nt: TGCGCCAGCACGAGGGGGACACTTACTAACTATGGCTACACCTTC
d_call: .; j_call: TRBJ2-5; v_call: TRBV28; clone_size: many; cdr3_aa: CASTPMAGRGKETQYF; cdr3_nt: TGTGCCAGCACCCCCATGGCGGGGCGGGGTAAAGAGACCCAGTACTTC
d_call: .; j_call: TRBJ2-7; v_call: TRBV5-5; clone_size: .; cdr3_aa: CASSLELVGTDEQYF; cdr3_nt: TGTGCCAGCAGCTTGGAACTAGTAGGTACCGACGAGCAGTACTTC
d_call: .; j_call: TRBJ1-5; v_call: TRBV6-2/TRBV6-3; clone_size: many; cdr3_aa: CASGGPPQPQHF; cdr3_nt: TGTGCCAGCGGTGGGCCTCCTCAGCCCCAGCATTTT
d_call: .; j_call: TRBJ2-4; v_call: TRBV19; clone_size: .; cdr3_aa: CASSIGGAGSTKNIQYF; cdr3_nt: TGTGCCAGTAGTATAGGGGGGGCGGGGTCAACCAAAAACATTCAGTACTTC
d_call: .; j_call: TRBJ2-5; v_call: TRBV29-1; clone_size: many; cdr3_aa: CSVGDMKTQYF; cdr3_nt: TGCAGCGTTGGGGACATGAAGACCCAGTACTTC
d_call: .; j_call: TRBJ2-7; v_call: TRBV11-2; clone_size: few; cdr3_aa: CASSLPSVSYEQYF; cdr3_nt: TGTGCCAGCAGCTTACCGTCTGTGTCCTACGAGCAGTACTTC
d_call: .; j_call: TRBJ1-2; v_call: TRBV27; clone_size: .; cdr3_aa: CASSPLKQSYRPGGYTF; cdr3_nt: TGTGCCAGCAGTCCCCTGAAACAGTCCTACCGCCCCGGGGGCTACACCTTC
d_call: .; j_call: TRBJ2-5; v_call: TRBV28; clone_size: many; cdr3_aa: CASSLYIQETQYF; cdr3_nt: TGTGCCAGCAGTTTATATATACAAGAGACCCAGTACTTC
d_call: .; j_call: TRBJ2-4; v_call: TRBV5-5; clone_size: .; cdr3_aa: CASSLGQRIAKNIQYF; cdr3_nt: TGTGCCAGCAGCTTGGGGCAGAGGATAGCCAAAAACATTCAGTACTTC
d_call: .; j_call: TRBJ2-2; v_call: TRBV5-1; clone_size: few; cdr3_aa: CASSFSPRGTGELFF; cdr3_nt: TGCGCCAGCAGCTTTAGTCCTCGAGGCACCGGGGAGCTGTTTTTT
d_call: .; j_call: TRBJ2-7; v_call: TRBV4-1; clone_size: few; cdr3_aa: CASSQGSKYPYEQYF; cdr3_nt: TGCGCCAGCAGCCAAGGTTCTAAGTACCCCTACGAGCAGTACTTC
d_call: TRBD1; j_call: TRBJ1-5; v_call: TRBV12-3/TRBV12-4; clone_size: many; cdr3_aa: CASSLRFLGQVVLPQHF; cdr3_nt: TGTGCCAGCAGTTTAAGATTTCTGGGACAGGTTGTTTTGCCCCAGCATTTT
d_call: TRBD1; j_call: TRBJ1-2; v_call: TRBV28; clone_size: many; cdr3_aa: CASSLDRGDYGYTF; cdr3_nt: TGTGCCAGCTCCTTGGACAGGGGGGACTATGGCTACACCTTC
d_call: .; j_call: TRBJ1-5; v_call: TRBV20-1; clone_size: .; cdr3_aa: CSASRNRDQPQHF; cdr3_nt: TGCAGTGCTAGTCGAAATAGGGATCAGCCCCAGCATTTT
d_call: .; j_call: TRBJ2-4; v_call: TRBV6-1; clone_size: .; cdr3_aa: CASSELVKKGNIQYF; cdr3_nt: TGTGCCAGCAGTGAACTAGTCAAGAAAGGAAACATTCAGTACTTC
d_call: .; j_call: TRBJ2-7; v_call: TRBV4-1; clone_size: few; cdr3_aa: CASSVTYGYEQYF; cdr3_nt: TGCGCCAGCAGCGTGACATATGGTTACGAGCAGTACTTC
d_call: TRBD1; j_call: TRBJ2-7; v_call: TRBV6-1; clone_size: few; cdr3_aa: CASRGTGGSYEQYF; cdr3_nt: TGTGCCAGCAGGGGGACAGGGGGATCCTACGAGCAGTACTTC
d_call: TRBD1; j_call: TRBJ2-5; v_call: TRBV12-3/TRBV12-4; clone_size: many; cdr3_aa: CASSQTGGLQETQYF; cdr3_nt: TGTGCCAGCAGCCAGACAGGGGGTCTCCAAGAGACCCAGTACTTC
d_call: .; j_call: TRBJ1-1; v_call: TRBV2; clone_size: few; cdr3_aa: CASSVALGLRAGTEAFF; cdr3_nt: TGTGCCAGCAGTGTGGCTCTAGGTTTAAGAGCGGGCACTGAAGCTTTCTTT
d_call: .; j_call: TRBJ1-5; v_call: TRBV20-1; clone_size: many; cdr3_aa: CSVLEIQGEGQPQHF; cdr3_nt: TGCAGTGTCCTAGAGATACAAGGGGAAGGTCAGCCCCAGCATTTT
d_call: .; j_call: TRBJ2-2; v_call: TRBV28; clone_size: many; cdr3_aa: CASRSAPGGNTGELFF; cdr3_nt: TGTGCCAGCAGGTCAGCCCCAGGTGGGAACACCGGGGAGCTGTTTTTT
d_call: .; j_call: TRBJ2-2; v_call: TRBV12-3/TRBV12-4; clone_size: many; cdr3_aa: CASSKGVGLGAGTGELFF; cdr3_nt: TGTGCCAGCAGTAAGGGCGTAGGATTGGGTGCGGGCACCGGGGAGCTGTTTTTT
d_call: .; j_call: TRBJ1-1; v_call: TRBV6-1; clone_size: once; cdr3_aa: CASRENLRQVERTEAFF; cdr3_nt: TGTGCCAGCAGGGAGAATCTTCGACAGGTCGAGCGTACTGAAGCTTTCTTT
d_call: .; j_call: TRBJ1-2; v_call: TRBV4-1; clone_size: many; cdr3_aa: CASSLEGGSFTGGYTF; cdr3_nt: TGCGCCAGCAGCCTAGAAGGGGGATCATTTACTGGTGGCTACACCTTC
d_call: .; j_call: TRBJ1-2; v_call: TRBV19; clone_size: many; cdr3_aa: CASSTYSDGYTF; cdr3_nt: TGTGCCAGTAGTACTTACAGCGATGGCTACACCTTC
d_call: .; j_call: TRBJ1-1; v_call: TRBV11-3; clone_size: .; cdr3_aa: CASSAIGGEAFF; cdr3_nt: TGTGCCAGCAGCGCTATAGGGGGTGAGGCTTTCTTT
d_call: .; j_call: TRBJ1-2; v_call: TRBV6-2/TRBV6-3; clone_size: many; cdr3_aa: CASRADYGYTF; cdr3_nt: TGTGCCAGCAGGGCTGACTATGGCTACACCTTC
d_call: TRBD1; j_call: TRBJ1-1; v_call: TRBV28; clone_size: many; cdr3_aa: CASPGRGRNTEAFF; cdr3_nt: TGTGCCAGCCCGGGCAGGGGGCGGAACACTGAAGCTTTCTTT
d_call: TRBD1; j_call: TRBJ1-1; v_call: TRBV5-1; clone_size: few; cdr3_aa: CASLGTGNTEAFF; cdr3_nt: TGCGCCAGCCTCGGGACAGGGAACACTGAAGCTTTCTTT
d_call: TRBD2; j_call: TRBJ2-7; v_call: TRBV20-1; clone_size: many; cdr3_aa: CSARGGGGIYEQYF; cdr3_nt: TGCAGTGCTAGAGGCGGGGGGGGGATCTACGAGCAGTACTTC